One and the same sample provided the 25 T cell receptor beta chains below, sequenced in a study of blood T cell repertoires in COVID-19. The method was immunoSEQ multiplex PCR; TCRdb's version includes in-frame clones alone and lacks a portion of them. The sample contains some 150,000 clones, roughly 89% of which appear only once. Sequencing input: peripheral blood. The receptors originated from a woman in her fifties or sixties with active or convalescent COVID-19.

This chain joins TRBV10-3 and TRBJ2-2; D perhaps matches TRBD1 (6 bases). V lost 6 bases, J lost 4 bases, and 12 bases lay in between. CDR3 length equals 14 residues. Germline V gene sequence: CDR1 ENHRY, CDR2 SYGVKD. This chain's CDR3 is CAISLQGSTGELFF. The CDR3 region has the DNA TGTGCCATCAGCCTACAGGGTTCCACCGGGGAGCTGTTTTTT.

CDR3 sequence reads: CASSGGLKETQYF. The CDR3 nucleotides read TGTGCCAGCAGTGGGGGACTAAAAGAGACCCAGTACTTC. The chain has TRBV2 and TRBJ2-5; TRBD2 matches at 7 bases. V lost 4 bases to trimming and J lost 3 bases; unmatched junction nucleotides: 2. Germline values: CDR1 SNHLY, CDR2 FYNNEI. This CDR3 has 13 amino acids.

The chain carries TRBV7-2 and TRBJ1-2; TRBD1 agrees at 7 bases. This CDR3 contains 15 residues. J gave up 4 bases and V 5 bases, and 10 bases lay outside the gene matches. Germline CDR1 SGHTA, CDR2 FQGNSA. DNA of the CDR3: TGTGCCAGCAGCCCAATTGGACAGGCAGCCTATGGCTACACCTTC. The encoded protein is CASSPIGQAAYGYTF.

The V call is TRBV5-1, the J call TRBJ1-4; a possible D gene is TRBD1 (5 bases). The V gene's germline CDR1 is SGHRS and CDR2 YFSETQ. The V and J ends lost 7 bases and 7 bases respectively, with 17 bases between them. This CDR3 region has 14 residues. Here the CDR3 DNA reads TGCGCCAGCCGGGGGAACCTCCCAGGTGAAAAACTGTTTTTT. It codes for CASRGNLPGEKLFF.

This clone occurred once. The chain recombines TRBV28 with TRBJ1-2; TRBD1 is a possible D gene (6 bases). This CDR3 spans 17 amino acids. The V end lost 6 bases, the J end lost 8 bases, and 28 bases lay between the germline ends. Germline assignment: CDR1 MDHEN and CDR2 SYDVKM. The CDR3 is CASSPSYNRDRTRGYTF. The CDR3 DNA reads TGTGCCAGCAGCCCTTCTTACAACCGCGACAGGACCAGGGGCTACACCTTC.

The chain has TRBV2 and TRBJ2-5, with TRBD2 identical over 7 bases. The CDR3 loop spans 14 amino acids. Germline V gives CDR1 SNHLY, CDR2 FYNNEI. The junction had 11 bases not matched to a gene; V was cut back by 8 bases and J by 5 bases. The CDR3 region is CASGRDGGSETQYF. CDR3 DNA sequence: TGTGCCAGCGGGAGGGACGGAGGGTCCGAGACCCAGTACTTC.

V and J are TRBV6-5 and TRBJ1-1; no clear D gene. The CDR3 extends over 13 amino acids. With 4 bases removed from V and 1 base from J, the gap between germline ends came to 7 bases. CDR1 MNHEY and CDR2 SVGAGI come from the germline V gene. CDR3 nucleotides: TGTGCCAGCAGTTTATATCGGAACACTGAAGCTTTCTTT. Protein sequence: CASSLYRNTEAFF.

In this sample, this clone turned up a few times. The chain links TRBV7-9 to TRBJ2-1, with 9 bases that match TRBD1. This CDR3 contains 15 residues. The germline V gene has CDR1 SEHNR and CDR2 FQNEAQ (reference sequence). Unmatched junction bases numbered 13, after V lost 6 bases and J lost 10 bases. The CDR3 loop reads CASRLQGALVEEQFF. In DNA form, the CDR3 reads TGTGCCAGCAGATTACAGGGGGCCTTGGTAGAGGAGCAGTTCTTC.

The chain joins TRBV7-3 to TRBJ2-7; 11 bases map to TRBD2. The trim removed 3 bases at V and 1 base at J, leaving 8 bases unmatched. CDR1 is SGHTA, CDR2 FQGTGA, per germline. This CDR3 contains 17 residues. The CDR3 nucleotides read TGTGCCAGCAGCTTGGAACTAGCGGGAGTCGGGTCCTACGAGCAGTACTTC. Translated, it gives CASSLELAGVGSYEQYF. Full variable domain (rest looked up from reference TRBV7-3 and TRBJ2-7): GAGVSQTPSNKVTEKGKYVELRCDPISGHTALYWYRQSLGQGPEFLIYFQGTGAADDSGLPNDRFFAVRPEGSVSTLKIQRTERGDSAVYLCASSLELAGVGSYEQYFGPGTRLTVT.

The chain links TRBV28 to TRBJ2-5; D not resolved. The CDR3 is made up of 14 amino acids. Trimming shortened V by 8 bases and J by 5 bases, and 18 bases separated the two germline ends. Germline V lookup: CDR1 MDHEN, CDR2 SYDVKM. The CDR3 DNA reads TGTGCCAGCTCGAATCCCCCGGTGGAGGAGACCCAGTACTTC. This sequence encodes CASSNPPVEETQYF.

The rearrangement links TRBV11-2 to TRBJ2-2; D is unresolved. The V gene lost 5 bases and the J gene lost 0 bases, with 13 bases spanning the gap. The CDR3 runs 16 residues. Per the germline V gene, CDR1 is SGHAT and CDR2 is FQNNGV. The CDR3 region is CASSPLRQANTGELFF. CDR3 DNA sequence: TGTGCCAGCAGCCCTCTCCGCCAGGCGAACACCGGGGAGCTGTTTTTT.

The genes are TRBV4-1 and TRBJ2-7, with 16 bases fitting TRBD2. The V segment lost 0 bases and the J segment 8 bases; nucleotides outside the gene matches: 7. The CDR3 spans 17 residues. Germline V gene lookup returns CDR1 MGHRA and CDR2 YSYEKL. CDR3 region: CASSQEAGTSGGAKQYF. CDR3 DNA: TGCGCCAGCAGCCAAGAAGCGGGGACTAGCGGGGGGGCCAAGCAGTACTTC.

The chain links TRBV3-1 (or the pseudogene TRBV3-2) to TRBJ1-1, with TRBD1 identical over 7 bases. The trim removed 4 bases at V and 1 base at J, leaving 9 bases unmatched. The CDR3 has 16 amino acids. Germline-derived CDR1 and CDR2 are LGHDT and YNNKEL (reference sequence). CDR3: CASSLRFTGANTEAFF. The CDR3 DNA reads as TGTGCCAGCAGCCTCCGGTTTACAGGGGCGAACACTGAAGCTTTCTTT.

CDR3 loop: CASSLSGGDSGNTIYF. The CDR3 coding sequence is TGCGCCAGCAGCTTGTCCGGGGGGGATTCTGGAAACACCATATATTTT. This chain connects TRBV5-1 to TRBJ1-3; maybe TRBD1 (5 bases). V was shortened by 1 base and J by 1 base, with 12 bases between the two germline ends. CDR3 length equals 16 residues. CDR1 is SGHRS and CDR2 is YFSETQ in the germline V gene.

In its sample, this clone was seen once. This chain links TRBV4-3 with TRBJ2-7, with TRBD1 matching over 9 bases. This CDR3 contains 13 residues. Germline V gene data show CDR1 as LGHNA and CDR2 as YSLEER. V trimming: 4 bases; J trimming: 6 bases; junction bases outside the gene matches: 4. The CDR3 bases are TGCGCCAGCAGCCCTCGGACAGGGGTCGAGCAGTACTTC. Translated, it gives CASSPRTGVEQYF.

This clone has just one count. Other DNA sequences in the sample encode the same CDR3. V gene TRBV6-5 combines with J gene TRBJ1-1; 7 bases line up with TRBD1. Germline values: CDR1 MNHEY, CDR2 SVGAGI. V lost 5 bases to trimming and J lost 8 bases; unmatched junction nucleotides: 2. This CDR3 region has 11 residues. CDR3 amino acids: CASSRQGEAFF. CDR3 DNA: TGTGCCAGCAGTAGACAGGGAGAAGCTTTCTTT.

The gene calls are TRBV28 and TRBJ1-2; 11 nucleotides align to TRBD1. This CDR3 is built from 18 residues. CDR1 and CDR2 from the germline V gene are MDHEN and SYDVKM. J was trimmed by 4 bases and V by 7 bases; bases with no gene match: 17. The CDR3 coding sequence is TGTGCCAGCATCCCCATCGCCGGGACAGGGGGTTTCGTCTATGGCTACACCTTC. Translating gives CASIPIAGTGGFVYGYTF.

V gene TRBV18 combines with J gene TRBJ2-1; D ambiguous. Looked up from germline, CDR1 is KGHSH and CDR2 is LQKENI. The CDR3 covers 16 residues. The V end lost 6 bases, the J end lost 7 bases, and 22 bases lay between the germline ends. This CDR3 is CASSPDVPEVRNEQFF. The CDR3 region has the DNA TGTGCCAGCTCCCCAGATGTACCCGAAGTGAGGAATGAGCAGTTCTTC.

This rearrangement joins TRBV4-2 to TRBJ2-3, with 8 bases that match TRBD2. Germline-derived CDR1 and CDR2 are LGHNA and YNFKEQ. With V trimmed by 0 bases and J by 2 bases, 7 bases remained unmatched. CDR3 length: 17 amino acids. DNA for the CDR3: TGTGCCAGCAGCCAAGAATCACGGGGGGGCCTCACAGATACGCAGTATTTT. Protein: CASSQESRGGLTDTQYF.

In its sample, this clone was seen once. This chain connects TRBV11-2 to TRBJ2-1; 7 nucleotides align to TRBD2. The germline CDR1 and CDR2 sequences are SGHAT and FQNNGV. The CDR3 is 17 residues long. With V trimmed by 1 base and J by 7 bases, 13 bases remained unmatched. CDR3 loop: CASSLVGSGRVVNEQFF. The CDR3 bases are TGTGCCAGCAGCTTAGTTGGTAGCGGGCGTGTAGTGAATGAGCAGTTCTTC.

The V call is TRBV6-6, the J call TRBJ2-1; D may be TRBD2 (5 bases). Trimming took off 5 bases at V and 4 bases at J, with 12 bases between the two ends. There are 14 residues in the CDR3. CDR1 is MNHNY and CDR2 is SVGAGI in the germline V gene (reference sequence). CDR3 sequence (DNA): TGTGCCAGCAGTCCCGTATCGGGATACAATGAGCAGTTCTTC. Translating it yields CASSPVSGYNEQFF.

V and J are TRBV19 and TRBJ1-5, with D possibly being TRBD1 (5 bases). The CDR3 has 13 amino acids. With 2 bases removed from V and 5 bases from J, the gap between germline ends came to 7 bases. CDR1 and CDR2 (germline): LNHDA, SQIVND (reference sequence). The CDR3 DNA reads TGTGCCAGTAGTATATTGACAGATCAGCCCCAGCATTTT. As protein: CASSILTDQPQHF.

This chain links TRBV6-6 with TRBJ2-3; D not resolved. V dropped 5 bases and J dropped 2 bases, with 5 bases sitting between them. The CDR3 has 12 residues. Germline assignment: CDR1 MNHNY and CDR2 SVGAGI (reference sequence). CDR3: CASSRYTDTQYF. In DNA, the CDR3 is TGTGCCAGCAGTCGCTACACAGATACGCAGTATTTT.

The chain recombines TRBV10-3 with TRBJ1-5; no firm D call. Germline V CDR1 and CDR2: ENHRY, SYGVKD. This CDR3 is 16 amino acids long. Between the trimmed V and J ends, which lost 5 bases and 7 bases, there was a span of 21 bases. CDR3 nucleotides: TGTGCCATCAGTTCTTCTAAGACAAGTGAGGGACAGCCCCAGCATTTT. Translation: CAISSSKTSEGQPQHF.

The chain couples TRBV28 to TRBJ1-1, with no clear D. Germline CDR1 is MDHEN and CDR2 is SYDVKM. V gave up 4 bases and J gave up 7 bases, with 13 bases separating them. CDR3 length equals 13 residues. In DNA, the CDR3 is TGTGCCAGCAGTTCCTCGGGAACTATTGAAGCTTTCTTT. This codes for CASSSSGTIEAFF.